This passage covers 31 T cell receptor beta chains from one sample sequenced in a study of Graves' ophthalmopathy and Graves' hyperthyroidism. RNA transcripts yielded amplified TCR beta CDR3 regions. RT-PCR with HTBI primers came first, then second-round multiplex PCR. TCRdb called the multiplex PCR reads again in MiXCR, with one record for every CDR3 protein. The data contain under 350,000 distinct CDR3 sequences, about a sixth of them seen just once; the ten biggest clones take up about 12%. The sequenced sample consisted of peripheral blood. The receptors here all came from an adult man with Graves' ophthalmopathy.

In its sample, this clonotype was seen a few times. The chain recombines TRBV6-1 with TRBJ2-7; 9 nucleotides line up with TRBD2. V lost 9 bases, J lost 7 bases, and 10 bases stayed unmatched. Germline-derived CDR1 and CDR2 are MNHNS and SASEGT. CDR3 length equals 13 residues. The CDR3 reads CASGTSIFEEQYF. CDR3 nucleotide sequence: TGTGCCAGTGGGACTAGCATCTTTGAAGAGCAGTACTTC.

This clonotype was counted ten times or more. This chain joins TRBV10-3 and TRBJ2-7, with 9 positions matching TRBD1. This CDR3 has 12 residues. The junction had 3 bases not matched to a gene; V was cut back by 7 bases and J by 5 bases. Germline V gene lookup returns CDR1 ENHRY and CDR2 SYGVKD. CDR3 protein: CAIMGQGDEQYF. In DNA form, the CDR3 reads TGTGCCATCATGGGACAGGGAGACGAGCAGTACTTC.

The sample holds many counts of this clonotype. The J gene is TRBJ1-6, the V gene TRBV6-1; maybe TRBD1 (5 bases). The CDR3 runs to 15 residues. The V and J ends lost 5 bases and 6 bases respectively, with 14 bases between them. Germline values: CDR1 MNHNS, CDR2 SASEGT. The CDR3 nucleotides are TGTGCCAGCAGTACCGGGACGGCGATTAATTCACCCCTCCACTTT. It translates to CASSTGTAINSPLHF.

This clonotype appeared many times. This chain joins TRBV12-3 or TRBV12-4 and TRBJ2-5, with D tentatively TRBD2 (5 bases). V lost 2 bases and J lost 4, with 8 bases in between. The CDR3 spans 13 residues. CDR3 in DNA: TGTGCCAGCAGTTTATCGAGCGGAGAGACCCAGTACTTC. Translation gives CASSLSSGETQYF.

In its sample, this clonotype was seen many times. V and J are TRBV25-1 and TRBJ2-5; tentatively, D is TRBD2 (6 bases). Trimming stripped 4 bases from V and 5 bases from J, with 20 bases between. This CDR3 comprises 16 residues. In germline, CDR1 is MGHDK, CDR2 SYGVNS. Here the CDR3 DNA reads TGTGCCAGCAGTGTTGTACGGGGGTTCTCGTTTGAGACCCAGTACTTC. Translating it yields CASSVVRGFSFETQYF.

This clonotype has at least ten counts. The chain combines TRBV10-3 with TRBJ2-7; D may be TRBD1 (5 bases). There are 13 residues in the CDR3. Germline V CDR1 and CDR2: ENHRY, SYGVKD. The V end was cut by 11 bases, the J end by 6 bases, with 20 bases between. The CDR3, as DNA: TGTGCCCAACAGGCATCTCCAAACGTCGAGCAGTACTTC. Translation gives CAQQASPNVEQYF.

This clonotype was observed at least ten times. The V and J genes are TRBV12-3 or TRBV12-4 and TRBJ1-1; 7 nucleotides match TRBD1. This CDR3 region has 14 residues. The junction had 5 bases not matched to a gene; V was cut back by 6 bases and J by 1 base. The CDR3 protein is CASRLTGPNTEAFF. The CDR3 region has the DNA TGTGCCAGCAGGCTGACAGGGCCGAACACTGAAGCTTTCTTT.

In its sample, this clonotype was seen many times. The genes are TRBV30 and TRBJ2-7, with D possibly being TRBD1 or TRBD2 (5 bases each). The V end lost 3 bases, the J end lost 2 bases, and 11 bases lay between the germline ends. Germline CDR1 and CDR2: GTSNPN and SVGIG (reference sequence). This CDR3 has 13 amino acids. The CDR3 loop reads CAWSDRGAYEQYF. The CDR3 DNA reads as TGTGCCTGGAGCGATCGGGGCGCCTACGAGCAGTACTTC. The whole variable domain, filled in from reference TRBV30 and TRBJ2-7, reads SQTIHQWPATLVQPVGSPLSLECTVEGTSNPNLYWYRQAAGRGLQLLFYSVGIGQISSEVPQNLSASRPQDRQFILSSKKLLLSDSGFYLCAWSDRGAYEQYFGPGTRLTVT.

The table lists this clonotype with many counts. The chain employs TRBV2 and TRBJ2-7; possible D gene TRBD1, 6 bases. CDR1 is SNHLY, CDR2 FYNNEI, per germline. This CDR3 has 12 amino acids. V lost 5 bases, J lost 3 bases, and 8 bases lay in between. CDR3 loop: CASSTQGYEQYF. The CDR3 DNA is TGTGCCAGCAGTACACAGGGCTACGAGCAGTACTTC.

The sample holds many counts of this clonotype. The CDR3, as DNA: TGTGCCAGCAGACGGGACAGTCAAAATTCACCCCTCCACTTT. As protein: CASRRDSQNSPLHF. The V call is TRBV6-2 or TRBV6-3, the J call TRBJ1-6; TRBD1 matches at 7 bases. With V trimmed by 6 bases and J by 7 bases, 6 bases remained unmatched. This CDR3 contains 14 residues. The germline V gene has CDR1 MNHEY and CDR2 SVGEGT.

This clonotype occurred many times. V usage is TRBV6-1 and J usage is TRBJ1-3; tentative D call: TRBD1 (5 bases). The CDR3 is 15 amino acids. Germline V gene lookup returns CDR1 MNHNS and CDR2 SASEGT. Between the trimmed V and J ends, which lost 6 bases and 0 bases, there was a span of 12 bases. The DNA for the CDR3 is TGTGCCAGCAGACCTGACAGTTTCTCTGGAAACACCATATATTTT. It yields the protein CASRPDSFSGNTIYF.

Many counts were recorded for this clonotype. This chain uses TRBV7-8 with TRBJ1-3, with unresolved D. Trimming stripped 0 bases from V and 0 bases from J, with 9 bases between. From germline, CDR1 is SGHVS and CDR2 FQNEAQ. The CDR3 spans 16 residues. In nucleotides, the CDR3 is TGTGCCAGCAGCTTAGCGTCAGGAGTCTCTGGAAACACCATATATTTT. This translates into CASSLASGVSGNTIYF.

This clonotype was seen repeatedly, ten times or more. This sequence joins TRBV6-5 and TRBJ2-5, with D possibly being TRBD1 (5 bases). This CDR3 comprises 13 residues. V was cut by 5 bases and J by 4 bases, with 11 bases left in between. Germline-derived CDR1 and CDR2 are MNHEY and SVGAGI. The CDR3 DNA sequence: TGTGCCAGCAGTCTGACAGAACCAGAGACCCAGTACTTC. Translating gives CASSLTEPETQYF.

This clonotype appeared many times. This sequence joins TRBV15 and TRBJ2-7, with TRBD2 matching over 12 bases. The germline V gene has CDR1 LNHNV and CDR2 YYDKDF (reference sequence). CDR3 length: 18 amino acids. J was trimmed by 2 bases and V by 0 bases; bases with no gene match: 8. The CDR3 region has the DNA TGTGCCACCAGCAGAGAGCAACTAGCGGGAGGTGTCCCCTACGAGCAGTACTTC. Translated: CATSREQLAGGVPYEQYF.

This clonotype has ten or more counts. CDR3 sequence (DNA): TGTGCCAGCAGCCAGAGGACAGGCCAGACTGGGGCCAACGTCCTGACTTTC. Protein sequence: CASSQRTGQTGANVLTF. V usage is TRBV14 and J usage is TRBJ2-6, with 7 nucleotides matching TRBD1. Trimming cost V 3 bases and J 2 bases; bases outside gene matches: 7. There are 17 residues in the CDR3. Germline-derived CDR1 and CDR2 are SGHDN and FVKESK.

This clonotype showed up many times. This chain uses TRBV12-3 or TRBV12-4 with TRBJ1-6; D gene unclear. The ends were cut back, 4 bases at V and 10 bases at J, with 8 bases in the middle. CDR3 length: 12 residues. DNA of the CDR3: TGTGCCAGCAGTTCACAGAAATCACCCCTCCACTTT. Translation: CASSSQKSPLHF.

This clonotype occurred many times. The V call is TRBV6-1, the J call TRBJ2-7, with D uncertain. CDR1 is MNHNS and CDR2 is SASEGT in the germline V gene. Trimming stripped 4 bases from V and 3 bases from J, with 10 bases between. The CDR3 totals 13 residues. CDR3 bases: TGTGCCAGCAGTGGTGGTGCAGGCTACGAGCAGTACTTC. It codes for CASSGGAGYEQYF.

The V call is TRBV29-1, the J call TRBJ2-5, with 9 bases that match TRBD1. The V gene's germline CDR1 is SQVTM and CDR2 ANQGSEA. Losses at the gene ends were 3 bases for V and 0 bases for J; bases not matched to a gene: 2. CDR3 length: 14 residues. CDR3: CSVDGTGNQETQYF. DNA of the CDR3: TGCAGCGTTGACGGGACAGGGAACCAAGAGACCCAGTACTTC.

With regard to this clonotype: The DNA is left out, because the CDR3 cannot be placed on it with certainty; the CDR3 is given as TCRdb lists it. V is TRBV7-2 and J is TRBJ1-5; the table's D call, TRBD1, was not checked against the DNA. Termini included, the CDR3 measures 15 amino acids. Germline values: CDR1 SGHTA, CDR2 FQGNSA. The chain's CDR3 is CASSWAKGAGQPQPF.

This clonotype was picked up many times. The genes are TRBV6-5 and TRBJ1-5; D is unclear. Germline lookup yields CDR1 MNHEY and CDR2 SVGAGI. The V and J ends lost 5 bases and 3 bases respectively, with 8 bases between them. The CDR3 is made up of 13 amino acids. Here the CDR3 reads CASSRLDNQPQHF. The CDR3 DNA reads TGTGCCAGCAGTAGACTGGACAATCAGCCCCAGCATTTT.

This clonotype was found many times. CDR3 sequence: CASSLAMDYEQYF. CDR3 DNA sequence: TGCGCCAGCAGCTTGGCCATGGACTACGAGCAGTACTTC. The chain is built from TRBV5-1 and TRBJ2-7, with D uncertain. CDR1 is SGHRS and CDR2 is YFSETQ in the germline V gene. V lost 0 bases, J lost 3 bases, and 7 bases lay in between. The CDR3 totals 13 residues. Supplemented by reference TRBV5-1 and TRBJ2-7, the full variable domain reads KAGVTQTPRYLIKTRGQQVTLSCSPISGHRSVSWYQQTPGQGLQFLFEYFSETQRNKGNFPGRFSGRQFSNSRSEMNVSTLELGDSALYLCASSLAMDYEQYFGPGTRLTVT.

This clonotype was observed at least ten times. A much larger clone is a single base away; this may be a read error. The V and J genes are TRBV28 and TRBJ2-5, with D possibly being TRBD1 (6 bases). CDR1 is MDHEN and CDR2 is SYDVKM in the germline V gene. The CDR3 loop spans 15 amino acids. CDR3 in DNA: TGTGCCAGCACCCAGCCCGAGGACAGCCAAGAGACCCAGCACTTC. Its protein product is CASTQPEDSQETQHF.

This clonotype was detected ten times or more. The chain uses TRBV7-2 and TRBJ2-5; the D gene is possibly TRBD1 (5 bases). This CDR3 comprises 14 residues. The V gene's germline CDR1 is SGHTA and CDR2 FQGNSA. The V end lost 2 bases, the J end lost 2 bases, and 9 bases lay between the germline ends. The CDR3, as DNA: TGTGCCAGCAGCTTACAGGGATCACAAGAGACCCAGTACTTC. Translation: CASSLQGSQETQYF.

The chain uses TRBV30 and TRBJ1-1; unclear D gene. Trimming removed 0 bases from V and 4 bases from J, with 12 bases in between. The CDR3 has 14 amino acids. CDR1 is GTSNPN and CDR2 is SVGIG in the germline V gene (reference sequence). The CDR3 region is CAWSVARSGTEAFF. In DNA form, the CDR3 reads TGTGCCTGGAGTGTTGCCAGGTCGGGCACTGAAGCTTTCTTT.

This clonotype came up many times. V and J are TRBV7-3 and TRBJ1-1, with D possibly being TRBD1 (6 bases). The CDR3 contains 15 residues. V was cut by 0 bases and J by 1 base, with 9 bases left in between. CDR1 SGHTA and CDR2 FQGTGA come from the germline V gene. CDR3: CASSLTNRENTEAFF. The DNA for the CDR3 is TGTGCCAGCAGCTTAACGAACAGGGAGAACACTGAAGCTTTCTTT.

The sample holds a few counts of this clonotype. A much larger clone differs from this one at a single base, so this may be a read error. The chain uses TRBV28 and TRBJ2-7, with 16 bases lining up with TRBD2. The CDR3 covers 16 residues. From germline, CDR1 is MDHEN and CDR2 SYDVKM. The CDR3 loop is CAISLPGLAGGGEQYF. CDR3 nucleotide sequence: TGTGCCATCAGTCTCCCGGGACTAGCGGGGGGGGGCGAGCAGTACTTC.

The chain links TRBV11-1 to TRBJ1-1, with a tentative D call TRBD1 (6 bases). This CDR3 is 14 amino acids long. V lost 5 bases, J lost 1 base, and 11 bases lay in between. Germline CDR1 and CDR2: SGHAT and FQDESV (reference sequence). CDR3 residues: CASSQLQGNTEAFF. As DNA, the CDR3 is TGTGCCAGCAGCCAATTACAGGGGAACACTGAAGCTTTCTTT.

This clonotype appeared many times. The gene calls are TRBV7-6 and TRBJ1-4; 8 bases are shared with TRBD1. This CDR3 region has 14 residues. CDR1 is SGHVS and CDR2 is FNYEAQ in the germline V gene. V gave up 5 bases and J gave up 8 bases; unmatched junction bases: 7. The CDR3 coding sequence is TGTGCCAGCAGCAAGACAGGGGAAGGCGAAAAACTGTTTTTT. Amino acid sequence: CASSKTGEGEKLFF.

This clonotype has just one count. The V and J genes are TRBV6-1 and TRBJ2-6; no definite D call. Trimming left V 4 bases short and J 2 bases short, with 9 bases between. The V gene's germline CDR1 is MNHNS and CDR2 SASEGT. The CDR3 spans 15 residues. This CDR3 is CASSGRLPGANVLTF. The CDR3 DNA follows: TGTGCCAGCAGTGGTAGGCTTCCTGGGGCCAACGTCCTGACTTTC.

This clonotype was found many times. The chain recombines TRBV7-2 with TRBJ2-2, with TRBD1 identical over 7 bases. Trimming cost V 0 bases and J 6 bases; bases outside gene matches: 10. Per germline, CDR1 SGHTA and CDR2 FQGNSA. The CDR3 has 17 residues. CDR3 sequence reads: CASSLAVQGVGAGELFF. CDR3 in DNA: TGTGCCAGCAGCTTAGCGGTGCAGGGGGTCGGGGCCGGGGAGCTGTTTTTT.

This clonotype was counted many times. The chain combines TRBV4-1 with TRBJ1-2; 7 nucleotides agree with TRBD1. The CDR3 totals 14 residues. J was trimmed by 3 bases and V by 2 bases; bases with no gene match: 3. Looked up from germline, CDR1 is MGHRA and CDR2 is YSYEKL. The CDR3 reads CASSQRQGDYGYTF. The DNA for the CDR3 is TGCGCCAGCAGCCAACGGCAGGGGGACTATGGCTACACCTTC.